This TCR beta chain was sequenced in a study of shared clonotypes between healthy human individuals (dated by TCRdb to about 2020). Notes on the research overall: Three men and a couple of women, aged 18 to 49 years, made up the cohort. To estimate repertoire size and how much clonotypes are shared between individuals, the study performed deep sequencing of blood TCR repertoires from roughly five healthy adults. To increase sequencing depth and limit assay-specific biases, different laboratories used diverse techniques to prepare libraries and sequence TCR repertoires. For each donor, three plates each were used for CD4 naive and CD4 memory, two plates were used for CD8 naive, and one plate was used for CD8 memory. Between about 0.94 and 10 billion PBMCs per donor were obtained by leukapheresis.

Healthy HIV-negative adults with no recently reported acute infections or vaccinations were included as donors. Every donor was a Caucasian adult living in Nashville, Tennessee, USA. CD4+ T cells were enriched by magnetic negative selection; naive cells were then positively selected on CD45RA, and the negative fraction formed the memory subset. After blood collection by leukapheresis, PBMCs were isolated using Ficoll-Histopaque density gradient centrifugation and then cryopreserved in the vapor phase of liquid nitrogen. Analytical flow cytometry was used to check the purity and quantity of each magnetically sorted T cell population. Genomic DNA was isolated from each sorted fraction and quantified by UV absorbance on a Nanodrop 2000c. The germline V gene supplies CDR1 SGHRS and CDR2 YFSETQ. Trimming costs V 1 base and J 2 bases, and their ends lie 9 bases apart. There are 14 amino acids in the CDR3, from cysteine to phenylalanine inclusive. Solely the CDR3 DNA is kept, with 42 bases framed from the first base.

Worth noting for this clone: It has no known antigen specificity. There are no base qualities to consult, and no much larger clone falls within one base.

Study-wide conclusions, independent of this receptor: Clonotypes shared by all four sorted-subset donors showed higher generation probabilities than non-shared clonotypes. Based on pairwise subsampling, the degree of clonotype sharing among donors was expected to be affected by sequencing depth. Because the study included a small number of donors, the genetic and exposure-history diversity represented was limited. Across a handful of donors, about 5% of naive CD4, roughly 3.3% of naive CD8, roughly 2.3% of memory CD4, and approximately 0.4% of memory CD8 clonotypes were shared. Sampling was restricted to blood, and TCR repertoires in tissues likely differ from the TCR repertoires found in blood. Incomplete sequencing was indicated by rarefaction of sorted-subset datasets, despite the large sequencing depth. Naive subsets generally had larger estimated clonotype richness than memory subsets.

Using the deep immunoSEQ assay, TCR CDR3 regions were amplified from genomic DNA by multiplex PCR. Extracted genomic DNA from each cell subset was spread evenly across all wells of several immunoSEQ 96-well plates, with each plate serving as a replicate. For sorted subsets, about 200 ng genomic DNA, equal to tens of thousands of T cell genomes, was loaded into each replicate PCR. Purified libraries were quantified with a Qubit 3.0 fluorometer, sized on a Bioanalyzer 2100, and re-quantified with the KAPA Library Quantification kit. Every immunoSEQ 96-well plate was sequenced on a dedicated single-read 150-cycle Illumina NextSeq 550 flow cell. The source study handled its data this way. Because the immunoSEQ output held only junctional sequences and lacked quality scores, the filtering could not match the filtering applied to full-length reads. To assign V/J genes and CDR3, sequences were annotated using PyIR, a Python wrapper for IgBLAST v1.9, with IMGT germline references. Reads were filtered out if the reads had weak V/J assignments (E-value above 1e-6), no CDR3, stop codons, out-of-frame junctions, or ambiguous translated residues. V3J clonotypes were defined as sequences sharing the same inferred V gene, J gene, and CDR3 amino acid sequence. The percentage overlap between two repertoires was calculated by dividing the number of shared unique clonotypes by the size of the smaller repertoire. Repertoire richness was assessed with RTK rarefaction, the Chao1 estimator, and Recon v2.1 estimates of unobserved clonotypes. Generation probabilities for all TCRbeta clonotypes obtained by the gDNA method from a handful of donors were computed using OLGA. In TCRdb, the immuneACCESS table is reduced to in-frame sequences with V and J assigned. These tables do not hold every clone; where another copy was compared, an unresolved V gene accounts for under half, and the others remain unexplained. Clonal size and the V and J genes are those of that table, whereas D and trimming came from the DNA. The sample contains millions of clones, around nine tenths of them found a single time. The top ten hold roughly 0.15% of the sample.

Sequenced: naive CD4+ T cells sorted from blood. In light of the paper, this sample's cell subset or site label describes: CD45RA+ positively selected. This receptor was obtained from a young man in good health. The sequence links TRBV5-1 to TRBJ2-5, with TRBD1 tentatively as D gene (5 bases match). The CDR3 region reads CASSLLDRQETQYF. The DNA is as follows: TGCGCCAGCAGCTTGCTAGACAGACAAGAGACCCAGTACTTC. With all but the CDR3 taken from the reference TRBV5-1 and TRBJ2-5 genes, the full variable domain is: KAGVTQTPRYLIKTRGQQVTLSCSPISGHRSVSWYQQTPGQGLQFLFEYFSETQRNKGNFPGRFSGRQFSNSRSEMNVSTLELGDSALYLCASSLLDRQETQYFGPGTRLLVL.